A single sample gave rise to the 21 T cell receptor beta chains below, sequenced in a study of shared clonotypes between healthy human individuals. Libraries were prepared by immunoSEQ multiplex PCR; TCRdb keeps only in-frame clonotypes and omits some of them. The repertoire holds nearly 500,000 clones, less than 80% seen once, with around 13% in the top ten. Sequencing input: PBMCs. These receptors were obtained from a woman aged 40-49 years in good health. Some clones in this sample may be carry-over from other donors' samples.

This clone was counted a single time. The chain carries TRBV11-2 and TRBJ1-1; 10 bases are shared with TRBD1. The V and J ends lost 0 bases and 5 bases, in that order; junction bases with no gene match: 6. Per the germline V gene, CDR1 is SGHAT and CDR2 is FQNNGV. This CDR3 region has 16 residues. The CDR3 nucleotides are TGTGCCAGCAGCTTAGAGGGACAGGGGTTTGTTACTGAAGCTTTCTTT. Encoded protein: CASSLEGQGFVTEAFF.

The chain couples TRBV5-1 to TRBJ1-2, with D tentatively TRBD1 (6 bases). This CDR3 has 14 amino acids. Trimming took off 4 bases at V and 3 bases at J, with 13 bases between the two ends. Germline assignment: CDR1 SGHRS and CDR2 YFSETQ. CDR3 DNA sequence: TGCGCCAGCAGCATCCAGGGGTTGCACTATGGCTACACCTTC. Translation gives CASSIQGLHYGYTF.

The rearrangement links TRBV9 to TRBJ1-2; D ambiguous. CDR3 size: 12 residues. Germline assignment: CDR1 SGDLS and CDR2 YYNGEE. The ends were cut back, 0 bases at V and 6 bases at J, with 6 bases in the middle. The DNA for the CDR3 is TGTGCCAGCAGCGTAGCTGCGCATGGCTACACCTTC. Translated, it gives CASSVAAHGYTF. Using reference TRBV9 and TRBJ1-2 for the parts outside the CDR3, the full variable domain is DSGVTQTPKHLITATGQRVTLRCSPRSGDLSVYWYQQSLDQGLQFLIQYYNGEERAKGNILERFSAQQFPDLHSELNLSSLELGDSALYFCASSVAAHGYTFGSGTRLTVV.

The J gene is TRBJ2-5, the V gene TRBV21-1; the D call of TRBD2 is as the table states it, not checked on the DNA. TRBV21-1 is tagged as a pseudogene. The CDR3 runs to 19 residues. CDR3 sequence reads: CASNAKTSGSPGYQETQYF. In DNA form, the CDR3 reads TGTGCCAGCAACGCTAAGACTAGCGGGAGTCCGGGGTACCAAGAGACCCAGTACTTC.

J is TRBJ2-2 and V is TRBV6-1; D remains unclear. The CDR3 runs to 13 residues. The germline CDR1 and CDR2 sequences are MNHNS and SASEGT. The V and J ends lost 8 bases and 1 base respectively, with 8 bases between them. The CDR3 spells CASPERNTGELFF. The DNA for the CDR3 is TGTGCCAGCCCCGAAAGGAACACCGGGGAGCTGTTTTTT.

On this clone itself: The same CDR3 also results from other DNA sequences found in this sample. This rearrangement joins TRBV28 to TRBJ2-7; D unresolved. In germline, CDR1 is MDHEN, CDR2 SYDVKM. CDR3 length equals 12 residues. Trimming took 2 bases from V and 5 from J, leaving 7 bases between them. CDR3 in DNA: TGTGCCAGCAGTTTAGTTGGGGACGAGCAGTACTTC. Protein product: CASSLVGDEQYF.

The rearrangement links TRBV27 to TRBJ2-5; D is uncertain. V was clipped by 2 bases and J by 1 base, with 8 bases between them. The CDR3 extends over 14 amino acids. Per the germline V gene, CDR1 is MNHEY and CDR2 is SMNVEV (reference sequence). The CDR3 coding sequence is TGTGCCAGCAGTTTAGGACGGTCCCAAGAGACCCAGTACTTC. It encodes CASSLGRSQETQYF.

This clone was counted only a few times. V usage is TRBV5-1 and J usage is TRBJ1-6; 7 bases map to TRBD1. Per the germline V gene, CDR1 is SGHRS and CDR2 is YFSETQ. Trimming cost V 4 bases and J 5 bases; bases outside gene matches: 3. This CDR3 has 14 amino acids. CDR3 nucleotide sequence: TGCGCCAGCAGCACTGGGACAGATAATTCACCCCTCCACTTT. Amino acid sequence: CASSTGTDNSPLHF.

This chain joins TRBV11-2 and TRBJ2-2; the D gene is possibly TRBD2 (5 bases). CDR1 and CDR2 from the germline V gene are SGHAT and FQNNGV. Trimming pared 3 bases from V and 0 bases from J, leaving 8 bases between. CDR3 length: 15 amino acids. CDR3 coding DNA: TGTGCCAGCAGCTTGGCGGGCGCGAACACCGGGGAGCTGTTTTTT. Translating gives CASSLAGANTGELFF.

This clone was detected only once. This chain uses TRBV28 with TRBJ2-7, with 9 positions matching TRBD2. Germline V gene sequence: CDR1 MDHEN, CDR2 SYDVKM. This CDR3 contains 17 residues. The trim removed 5 bases at V and 1 base at J, leaving 12 bases unmatched. Here the CDR3 reads CASSATILAGRSYEQYF. The CDR3 coding sequence is TGTGCCAGCAGTGCAACGATCCTAGCGGGAAGGTCCTACGAGCAGTACTTC.

The chain recombines TRBV7-9 with TRBJ1-4, with D uncertain. This CDR3 has 17 residues. From germline, CDR1 is SEHNR and CDR2 FQNEAQ (reference sequence). Trimming cost V 1 base and J 4 bases, with 16 bases left between them. DNA for the CDR3: TGTGCCAGCAGCTTAGTCAACGGGATGTTACTTAATGAAAAACTGTTTTTT. Protein sequence: CASSLVNGMLLNEKLFF.

The chain is built from TRBV2 and TRBJ1-1; D is ambiguous. Germline V lookup: CDR1 SNHLY, CDR2 FYNNEI. V was trimmed by 4 bases and J by 1 base, leaving 7 bases between them. The CDR3 spans 13 residues. The CDR3 region has the DNA TGTGCCAGCAGTGTGGAGGGGAACACTGAAGCTTTCTTT. It yields the protein CASSVEGNTEAFF.

The chain has TRBV28 and TRBJ2-7, with D tentatively TRBD1 or TRBD2 (5 bases each). This CDR3 spans 13 amino acids. Looked up from germline, CDR1 is MDHEN and CDR2 is SYDVKM. Trimming removed 7 bases at V and 0 bases at J, with 10 bases between. CDR3 sequence reads: CASTTGPSYEQYF. In DNA form, the CDR3 reads TGTGCCAGCACCACGGGACCCTCCTACGAGCAGTACTTC.

The chain recombines TRBV27 with TRBJ1-2; D not certain. The CDR3 is made up of 15 amino acids. Germline assignment: CDR1 MNHEY and CDR2 SMNVEV (reference sequence). Trimming left V 3 bases short and J 2 bases short, with 13 bases between. The CDR3 sequence: CASSFGRMGNYGYTF. The CDR3 nucleotides are TGTGCCAGCAGTTTCGGGCGTATGGGGAACTATGGCTACACCTTC.

This clone was seen only once. One junction end disagrees with the germline gene, perhaps due to a read error. J is TRBJ1-2 and V is TRBV28, with 11 bases matching TRBD1. CDR3 length equals 16 residues. Germline V gene data show CDR1 as MDHEN and CDR2 as SYDVKM. This CDR3 reads CASSWDRGLGDYGYAF. CDR3 DNA sequence: TGTGCCAGCAGTTGGGACAGGGGGTTGGGAGACTATGGCTACGCCTTC.

The CDR3 reads CASSQDEGLQPQHF. The CDR3 coding sequence is TGTGCCAGCAGCCAAGACGAGGGGCTCCAGCCCCAGCATTTT. The chain combines TRBV4-2 with TRBJ1-5; D perhaps matches TRBD1 (5 bases). Looked up from germline, CDR1 is LGHNA and CDR2 is YNFKEQ. The V end was cut by 0 bases, the J end by 7 bases, with 10 bases between. The length of the CDR3 is 14 residues.

This chain joins TRBV7-9 and TRBJ2-6; TRBD2 matches at 12 bases. J gave up 0 bases and V 5 bases, and 5 bases lay outside the gene matches. CDR1 is SEHNR, CDR2 FQNEAQ, per germline (reference sequence). CDR3 length: 18 amino acids. CDR3 sequence: CASSPGLAGFSGANVLTF. DNA of the CDR3: TGTGCCAGCAGCCCTGGACTAGCGGGGTTCTCTGGGGCCAACGTCCTGACTTTC.

About this clone: The missing conserved phenylalanine or tryptophan at the end of this CDR3 makes a read error likely. The chain carries TRBV18 and TRBJ1-5; D possibly corresponds to TRBD1 (6 bases). CDR3 size: 15 residues. The germline V and J ends were trimmed by 4 bases and 0 bases, with 10 bases remaining between them. CDR1 and CDR2 from the germline V gene are KGHSH and LQKENI. CDR3: CASSRTVNSNQPQHL. CDR3 nucleotide sequence: TGTGCCAGCTCACGGACAGTAAATAGCAATCAGCCCCAGCATCTT.

This clone has just a few counts. It differs at one base from a far larger clone, so likely a read error. The same CDR3 arises from other DNA sequences in this sample as well. This chain joins TRBV4-3 and TRBJ2-7, with D possibly TRBD1 on 5 matching bases. The CDR3 extends over 13 amino acids. The germline V gene has CDR1 LGHNA and CDR2 YSLEER. The CDR3 coding sequence is TGCGCTAGCAGCCAAGATTGGGGCGTCGAGCAGTACTTC. Its protein product is CASSQDWGVEQYF.

The chain links TRBV5-1 to TRBJ2-2; the match to TRBD2 covers 7 bases. The CDR3 runs to 17 residues. Losses at the gene ends were 4 bases for V and 0 bases for J; bases not matched to a gene: 9. The germline V gene has CDR1 SGHRS and CDR2 YFSETQ. As DNA, the CDR3 is TGCGCCAGCAGCCCACACTCGACTAGCTCGAACACCGGGGAGCTGTTTTTT. Its protein product is CASSPHSTSSNTGELFF.

This sequence joins TRBV4-3 and TRBJ1-1; no clear D gene. CDR1 and CDR2 from the germline V gene are LGHNA and YSLEER. The CDR3 covers 13 residues. Trimming pared 4 bases from V and 0 bases from J, leaving 6 bases between. CDR3 protein: CASSLNVNTEAFF. The CDR3 coding sequence is TGCGCCAGCAGCCTTAATGTGAACACTGAAGCTTTCTTT.